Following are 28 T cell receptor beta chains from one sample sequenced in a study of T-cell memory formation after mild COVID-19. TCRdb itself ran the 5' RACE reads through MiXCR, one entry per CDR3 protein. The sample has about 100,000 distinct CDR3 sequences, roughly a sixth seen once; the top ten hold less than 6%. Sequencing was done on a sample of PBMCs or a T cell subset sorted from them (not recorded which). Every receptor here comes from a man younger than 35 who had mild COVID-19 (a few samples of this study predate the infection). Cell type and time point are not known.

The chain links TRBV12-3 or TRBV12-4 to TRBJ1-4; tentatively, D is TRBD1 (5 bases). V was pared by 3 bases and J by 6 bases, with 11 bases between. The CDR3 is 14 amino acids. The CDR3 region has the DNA TGTGCCAGCAGTTTGAGCAGGGTGGATGAAAAACTGTTTTTT. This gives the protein CASSLSRVDEKLFF.

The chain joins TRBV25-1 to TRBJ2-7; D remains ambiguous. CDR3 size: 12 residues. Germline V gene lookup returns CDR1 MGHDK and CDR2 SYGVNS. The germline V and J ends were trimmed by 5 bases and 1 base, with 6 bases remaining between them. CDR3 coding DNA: TGTGCCAGCAGTATGGATTCCTACGAGCAGTACTTC. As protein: CASSMDSYEQYF.

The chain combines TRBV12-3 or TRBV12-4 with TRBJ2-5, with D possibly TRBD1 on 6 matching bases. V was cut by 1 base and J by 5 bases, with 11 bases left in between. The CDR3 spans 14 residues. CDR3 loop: CASSLGRGSETQYF. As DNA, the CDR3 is TGTGCCAGCAGTTTAGGCAGGGGAAGCGAGACCCAGTACTTC.

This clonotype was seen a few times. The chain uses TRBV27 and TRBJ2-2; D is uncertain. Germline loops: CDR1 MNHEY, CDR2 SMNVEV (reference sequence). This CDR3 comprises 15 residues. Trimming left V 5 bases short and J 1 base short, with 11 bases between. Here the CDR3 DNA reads TGTGCCAGCAGTCATCGAAGGGTGAACACCGGGGAGCTGTTTTTT. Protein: CASSHRRVNTGELFF.

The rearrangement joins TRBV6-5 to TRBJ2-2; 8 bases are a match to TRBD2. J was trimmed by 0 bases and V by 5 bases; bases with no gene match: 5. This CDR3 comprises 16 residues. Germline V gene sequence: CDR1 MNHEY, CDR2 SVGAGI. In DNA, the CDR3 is TGTGCCAGCAGTCGAGCGGGGGCCACGAACACCGGGGAGCTGTTTTTT. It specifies CASSRAGATNTGELFF.

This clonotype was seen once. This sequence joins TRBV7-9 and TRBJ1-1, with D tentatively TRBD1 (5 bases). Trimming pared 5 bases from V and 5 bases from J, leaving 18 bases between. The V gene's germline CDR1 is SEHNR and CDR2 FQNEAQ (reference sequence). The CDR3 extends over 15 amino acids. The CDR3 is CASSVWRGVETEAFF. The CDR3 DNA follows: TGTGCCAGCAGCGTTTGGAGGGGCGTTGAGACTGAAGCTTTCTTT.

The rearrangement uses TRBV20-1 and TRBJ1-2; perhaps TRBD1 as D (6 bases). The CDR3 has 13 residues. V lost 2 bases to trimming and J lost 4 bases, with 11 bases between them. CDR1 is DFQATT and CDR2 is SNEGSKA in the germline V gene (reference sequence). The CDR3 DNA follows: TGCAGTGCTAGACCCCAGGGGACCTATGGCTACACCTTC. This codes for CSARPQGTYGYTF.

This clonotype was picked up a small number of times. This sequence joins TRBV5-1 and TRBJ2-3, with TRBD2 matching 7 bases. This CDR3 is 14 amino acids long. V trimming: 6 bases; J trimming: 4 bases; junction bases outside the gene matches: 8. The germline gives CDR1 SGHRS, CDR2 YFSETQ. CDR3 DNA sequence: TGCGCCAGCAAACTGGGGGGGTCGTCAGATACGCAGTATTTT. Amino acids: CASKLGGSSDTQYF.

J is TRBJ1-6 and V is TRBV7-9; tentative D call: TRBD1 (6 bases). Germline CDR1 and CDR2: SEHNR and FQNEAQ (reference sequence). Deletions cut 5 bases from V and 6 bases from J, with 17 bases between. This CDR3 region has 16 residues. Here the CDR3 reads CASSTRGGSGNSPLHF. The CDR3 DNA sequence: TGTGCCAGCAGCACCCGAGGGGGGAGTGGTAATTCACCCCTCCACTTT.

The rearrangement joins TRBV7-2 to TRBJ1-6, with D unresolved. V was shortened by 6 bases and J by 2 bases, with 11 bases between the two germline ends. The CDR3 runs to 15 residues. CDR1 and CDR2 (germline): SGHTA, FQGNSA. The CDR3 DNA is TGTGCCAGCAGGAGAACAGATACCTATAATTCACCCCTCCACTTT. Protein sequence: CASRRTDTYNSPLHF.

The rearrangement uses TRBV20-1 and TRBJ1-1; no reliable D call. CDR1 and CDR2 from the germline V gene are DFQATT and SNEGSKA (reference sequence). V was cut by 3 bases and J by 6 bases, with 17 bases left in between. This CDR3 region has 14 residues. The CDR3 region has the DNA TGCAGTGCTAGTTGGTGGACGCCTATCCCTGAAGCTTTCTTT. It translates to CSASWWTPIPEAFF.

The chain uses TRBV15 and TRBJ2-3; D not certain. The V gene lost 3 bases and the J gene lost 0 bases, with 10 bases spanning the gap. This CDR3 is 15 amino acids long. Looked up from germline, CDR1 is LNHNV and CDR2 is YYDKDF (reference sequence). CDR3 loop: CATSRPAMSTDTQYF. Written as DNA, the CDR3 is TGTGCCACCAGCAGGCCGGCGATGAGCACAGATACGCAGTATTTT.

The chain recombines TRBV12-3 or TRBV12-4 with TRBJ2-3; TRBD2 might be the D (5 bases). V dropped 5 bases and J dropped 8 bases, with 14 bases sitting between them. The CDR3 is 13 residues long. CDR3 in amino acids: CASSTASIGTQYF. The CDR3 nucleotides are TGTGCCAGCAGTACGGCTAGCATCGGTACGCAGTATTTT.

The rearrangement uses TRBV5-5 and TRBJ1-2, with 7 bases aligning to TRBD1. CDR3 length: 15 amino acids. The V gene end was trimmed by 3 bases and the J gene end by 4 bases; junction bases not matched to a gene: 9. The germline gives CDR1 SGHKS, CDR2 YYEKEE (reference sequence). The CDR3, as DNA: TGTGCCAGCAGCTCCCTACACCGGGACAGCTATGGCTACACCTTC. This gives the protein CASSSLHRDSYGYTF.

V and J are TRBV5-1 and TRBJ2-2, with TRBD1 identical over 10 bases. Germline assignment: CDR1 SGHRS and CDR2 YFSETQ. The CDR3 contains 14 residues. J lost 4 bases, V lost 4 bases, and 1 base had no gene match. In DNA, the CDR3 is TGCGCCAGCAGCGGACAGGGGGTCACCGGGGAGCTGTTTTTT. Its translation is CASSGQGVTGELFF.

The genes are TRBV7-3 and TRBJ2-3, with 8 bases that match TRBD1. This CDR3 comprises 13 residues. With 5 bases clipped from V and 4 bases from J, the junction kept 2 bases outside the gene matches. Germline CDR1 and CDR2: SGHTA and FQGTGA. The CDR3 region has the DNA TGTGCCAGCAGCCCACAGGGGGCAGATACGCAGTATTTT. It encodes CASSPQGADTQYF.

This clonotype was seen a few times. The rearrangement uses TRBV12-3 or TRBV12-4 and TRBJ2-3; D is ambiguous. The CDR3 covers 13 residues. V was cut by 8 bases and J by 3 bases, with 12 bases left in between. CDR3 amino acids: CASLTPSTDTQYF. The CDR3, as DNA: TGTGCCAGCCTAACTCCCTCAACAGATACGCAGTATTTT.

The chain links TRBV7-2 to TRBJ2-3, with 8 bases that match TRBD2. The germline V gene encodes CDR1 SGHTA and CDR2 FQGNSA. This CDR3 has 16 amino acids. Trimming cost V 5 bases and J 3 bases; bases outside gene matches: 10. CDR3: CASSALGAGGTDTQYF. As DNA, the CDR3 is TGTGCCAGCAGCGCCCTAGGGGCGGGGGGTACAGATACGCAGTATTTT.

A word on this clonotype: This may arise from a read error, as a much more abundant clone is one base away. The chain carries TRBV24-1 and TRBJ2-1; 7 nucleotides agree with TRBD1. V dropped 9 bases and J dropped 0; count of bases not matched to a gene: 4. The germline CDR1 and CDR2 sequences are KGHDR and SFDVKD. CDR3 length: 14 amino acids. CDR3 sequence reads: CATSHRGSYNEQFF. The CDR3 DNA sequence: TGTGCCACCTCACACAGGGGCTCCTACAATGAGCAGTTCTTC.

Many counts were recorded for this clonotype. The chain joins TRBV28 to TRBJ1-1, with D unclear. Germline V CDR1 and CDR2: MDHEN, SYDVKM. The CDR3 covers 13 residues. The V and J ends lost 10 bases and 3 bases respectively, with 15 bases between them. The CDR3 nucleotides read TGTGCCACCATAAGGATGATGGACACTGAAGCTTTCTTT. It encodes CATIRMMDTEAFF.

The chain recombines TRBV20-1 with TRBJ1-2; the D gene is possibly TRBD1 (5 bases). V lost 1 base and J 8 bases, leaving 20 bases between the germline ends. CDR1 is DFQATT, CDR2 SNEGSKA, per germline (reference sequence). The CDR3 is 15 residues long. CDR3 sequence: CSARGRGRGLYGYTF. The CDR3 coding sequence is TGCAGTGCTAGAGGGCGGGGCAGAGGACTCTACGGCTACACCTTC.

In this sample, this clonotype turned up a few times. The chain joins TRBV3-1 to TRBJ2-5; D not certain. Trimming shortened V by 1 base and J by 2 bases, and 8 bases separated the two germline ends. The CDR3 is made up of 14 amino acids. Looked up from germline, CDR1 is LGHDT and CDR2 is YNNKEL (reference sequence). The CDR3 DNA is TGTGCCAGCAGCCAAGGGGAACCTCAAGAGACCCAGTACTTC. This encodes CASSQGEPQETQYF.

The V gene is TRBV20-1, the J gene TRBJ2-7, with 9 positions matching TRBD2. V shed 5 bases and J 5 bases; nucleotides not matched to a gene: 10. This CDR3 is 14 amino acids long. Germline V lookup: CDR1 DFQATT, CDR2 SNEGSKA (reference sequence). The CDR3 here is CSALNQGLAHEQYF. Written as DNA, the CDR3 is TGCAGTGCTCTCAACCAGGGACTAGCCCACGAGCAGTACTTC.

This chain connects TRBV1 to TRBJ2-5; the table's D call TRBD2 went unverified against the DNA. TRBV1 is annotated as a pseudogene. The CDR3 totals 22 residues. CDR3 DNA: TGCACCAGCAGCCAAGATTTTCTCGGTAGCGGGGGGCGCGTCCACATCGAAGAGACCCAGTACTTC. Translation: CTSSQDFLGSGGRVHIEETQYF.

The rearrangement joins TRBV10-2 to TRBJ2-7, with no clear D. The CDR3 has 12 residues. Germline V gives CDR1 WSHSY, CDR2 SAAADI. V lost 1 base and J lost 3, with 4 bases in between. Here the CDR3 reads CASSELGYEQYF. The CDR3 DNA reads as TGCGCCAGCAGTGAGTTGGGCTACGAGCAGTACTTC.

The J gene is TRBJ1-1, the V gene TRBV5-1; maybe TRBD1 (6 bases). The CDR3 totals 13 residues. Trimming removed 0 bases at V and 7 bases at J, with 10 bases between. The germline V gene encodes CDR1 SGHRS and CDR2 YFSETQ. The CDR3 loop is CASSLAQGGEAFF. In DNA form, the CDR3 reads TGCGCCAGCAGCTTGGCACAGGGAGGTGAAGCTTTCTTT. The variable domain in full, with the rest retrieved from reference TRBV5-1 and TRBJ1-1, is KAGVTQTPRYLIKTRGQQVTLSCSPISGHRSVSWYQQTPGQGLQFLFEYFSETQRNKGNFPGRFSGRQFSNSRSEMNVSTLELGDSALYLCASSLAQGGEAFFGQGTRLTVV.

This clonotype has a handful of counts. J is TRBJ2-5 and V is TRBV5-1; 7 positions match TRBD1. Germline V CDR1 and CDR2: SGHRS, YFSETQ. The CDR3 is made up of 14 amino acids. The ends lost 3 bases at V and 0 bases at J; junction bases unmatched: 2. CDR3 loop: CASSSTGDQETQYF. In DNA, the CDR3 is TGCGCCAGCAGCTCTACAGGGGACCAAGAGACCCAGTACTTC.

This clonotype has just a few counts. Here the CDR3 reads CASSEREGKTQYF. CDR3 in DNA: TGTGCCAGCAGCGAGAGGGAGGGGAAGACCCAGTACTTC. The chain carries TRBV9 and TRBJ2-5, with TRBD2 matching 7 bases. Germline V gene lookup returns CDR1 SGDLS and CDR2 YYNGEE. The CDR3 has 13 amino acids. After removal of 3 bases from V and 6 bases from J, the junction contained 5 bases not matched to a gene.